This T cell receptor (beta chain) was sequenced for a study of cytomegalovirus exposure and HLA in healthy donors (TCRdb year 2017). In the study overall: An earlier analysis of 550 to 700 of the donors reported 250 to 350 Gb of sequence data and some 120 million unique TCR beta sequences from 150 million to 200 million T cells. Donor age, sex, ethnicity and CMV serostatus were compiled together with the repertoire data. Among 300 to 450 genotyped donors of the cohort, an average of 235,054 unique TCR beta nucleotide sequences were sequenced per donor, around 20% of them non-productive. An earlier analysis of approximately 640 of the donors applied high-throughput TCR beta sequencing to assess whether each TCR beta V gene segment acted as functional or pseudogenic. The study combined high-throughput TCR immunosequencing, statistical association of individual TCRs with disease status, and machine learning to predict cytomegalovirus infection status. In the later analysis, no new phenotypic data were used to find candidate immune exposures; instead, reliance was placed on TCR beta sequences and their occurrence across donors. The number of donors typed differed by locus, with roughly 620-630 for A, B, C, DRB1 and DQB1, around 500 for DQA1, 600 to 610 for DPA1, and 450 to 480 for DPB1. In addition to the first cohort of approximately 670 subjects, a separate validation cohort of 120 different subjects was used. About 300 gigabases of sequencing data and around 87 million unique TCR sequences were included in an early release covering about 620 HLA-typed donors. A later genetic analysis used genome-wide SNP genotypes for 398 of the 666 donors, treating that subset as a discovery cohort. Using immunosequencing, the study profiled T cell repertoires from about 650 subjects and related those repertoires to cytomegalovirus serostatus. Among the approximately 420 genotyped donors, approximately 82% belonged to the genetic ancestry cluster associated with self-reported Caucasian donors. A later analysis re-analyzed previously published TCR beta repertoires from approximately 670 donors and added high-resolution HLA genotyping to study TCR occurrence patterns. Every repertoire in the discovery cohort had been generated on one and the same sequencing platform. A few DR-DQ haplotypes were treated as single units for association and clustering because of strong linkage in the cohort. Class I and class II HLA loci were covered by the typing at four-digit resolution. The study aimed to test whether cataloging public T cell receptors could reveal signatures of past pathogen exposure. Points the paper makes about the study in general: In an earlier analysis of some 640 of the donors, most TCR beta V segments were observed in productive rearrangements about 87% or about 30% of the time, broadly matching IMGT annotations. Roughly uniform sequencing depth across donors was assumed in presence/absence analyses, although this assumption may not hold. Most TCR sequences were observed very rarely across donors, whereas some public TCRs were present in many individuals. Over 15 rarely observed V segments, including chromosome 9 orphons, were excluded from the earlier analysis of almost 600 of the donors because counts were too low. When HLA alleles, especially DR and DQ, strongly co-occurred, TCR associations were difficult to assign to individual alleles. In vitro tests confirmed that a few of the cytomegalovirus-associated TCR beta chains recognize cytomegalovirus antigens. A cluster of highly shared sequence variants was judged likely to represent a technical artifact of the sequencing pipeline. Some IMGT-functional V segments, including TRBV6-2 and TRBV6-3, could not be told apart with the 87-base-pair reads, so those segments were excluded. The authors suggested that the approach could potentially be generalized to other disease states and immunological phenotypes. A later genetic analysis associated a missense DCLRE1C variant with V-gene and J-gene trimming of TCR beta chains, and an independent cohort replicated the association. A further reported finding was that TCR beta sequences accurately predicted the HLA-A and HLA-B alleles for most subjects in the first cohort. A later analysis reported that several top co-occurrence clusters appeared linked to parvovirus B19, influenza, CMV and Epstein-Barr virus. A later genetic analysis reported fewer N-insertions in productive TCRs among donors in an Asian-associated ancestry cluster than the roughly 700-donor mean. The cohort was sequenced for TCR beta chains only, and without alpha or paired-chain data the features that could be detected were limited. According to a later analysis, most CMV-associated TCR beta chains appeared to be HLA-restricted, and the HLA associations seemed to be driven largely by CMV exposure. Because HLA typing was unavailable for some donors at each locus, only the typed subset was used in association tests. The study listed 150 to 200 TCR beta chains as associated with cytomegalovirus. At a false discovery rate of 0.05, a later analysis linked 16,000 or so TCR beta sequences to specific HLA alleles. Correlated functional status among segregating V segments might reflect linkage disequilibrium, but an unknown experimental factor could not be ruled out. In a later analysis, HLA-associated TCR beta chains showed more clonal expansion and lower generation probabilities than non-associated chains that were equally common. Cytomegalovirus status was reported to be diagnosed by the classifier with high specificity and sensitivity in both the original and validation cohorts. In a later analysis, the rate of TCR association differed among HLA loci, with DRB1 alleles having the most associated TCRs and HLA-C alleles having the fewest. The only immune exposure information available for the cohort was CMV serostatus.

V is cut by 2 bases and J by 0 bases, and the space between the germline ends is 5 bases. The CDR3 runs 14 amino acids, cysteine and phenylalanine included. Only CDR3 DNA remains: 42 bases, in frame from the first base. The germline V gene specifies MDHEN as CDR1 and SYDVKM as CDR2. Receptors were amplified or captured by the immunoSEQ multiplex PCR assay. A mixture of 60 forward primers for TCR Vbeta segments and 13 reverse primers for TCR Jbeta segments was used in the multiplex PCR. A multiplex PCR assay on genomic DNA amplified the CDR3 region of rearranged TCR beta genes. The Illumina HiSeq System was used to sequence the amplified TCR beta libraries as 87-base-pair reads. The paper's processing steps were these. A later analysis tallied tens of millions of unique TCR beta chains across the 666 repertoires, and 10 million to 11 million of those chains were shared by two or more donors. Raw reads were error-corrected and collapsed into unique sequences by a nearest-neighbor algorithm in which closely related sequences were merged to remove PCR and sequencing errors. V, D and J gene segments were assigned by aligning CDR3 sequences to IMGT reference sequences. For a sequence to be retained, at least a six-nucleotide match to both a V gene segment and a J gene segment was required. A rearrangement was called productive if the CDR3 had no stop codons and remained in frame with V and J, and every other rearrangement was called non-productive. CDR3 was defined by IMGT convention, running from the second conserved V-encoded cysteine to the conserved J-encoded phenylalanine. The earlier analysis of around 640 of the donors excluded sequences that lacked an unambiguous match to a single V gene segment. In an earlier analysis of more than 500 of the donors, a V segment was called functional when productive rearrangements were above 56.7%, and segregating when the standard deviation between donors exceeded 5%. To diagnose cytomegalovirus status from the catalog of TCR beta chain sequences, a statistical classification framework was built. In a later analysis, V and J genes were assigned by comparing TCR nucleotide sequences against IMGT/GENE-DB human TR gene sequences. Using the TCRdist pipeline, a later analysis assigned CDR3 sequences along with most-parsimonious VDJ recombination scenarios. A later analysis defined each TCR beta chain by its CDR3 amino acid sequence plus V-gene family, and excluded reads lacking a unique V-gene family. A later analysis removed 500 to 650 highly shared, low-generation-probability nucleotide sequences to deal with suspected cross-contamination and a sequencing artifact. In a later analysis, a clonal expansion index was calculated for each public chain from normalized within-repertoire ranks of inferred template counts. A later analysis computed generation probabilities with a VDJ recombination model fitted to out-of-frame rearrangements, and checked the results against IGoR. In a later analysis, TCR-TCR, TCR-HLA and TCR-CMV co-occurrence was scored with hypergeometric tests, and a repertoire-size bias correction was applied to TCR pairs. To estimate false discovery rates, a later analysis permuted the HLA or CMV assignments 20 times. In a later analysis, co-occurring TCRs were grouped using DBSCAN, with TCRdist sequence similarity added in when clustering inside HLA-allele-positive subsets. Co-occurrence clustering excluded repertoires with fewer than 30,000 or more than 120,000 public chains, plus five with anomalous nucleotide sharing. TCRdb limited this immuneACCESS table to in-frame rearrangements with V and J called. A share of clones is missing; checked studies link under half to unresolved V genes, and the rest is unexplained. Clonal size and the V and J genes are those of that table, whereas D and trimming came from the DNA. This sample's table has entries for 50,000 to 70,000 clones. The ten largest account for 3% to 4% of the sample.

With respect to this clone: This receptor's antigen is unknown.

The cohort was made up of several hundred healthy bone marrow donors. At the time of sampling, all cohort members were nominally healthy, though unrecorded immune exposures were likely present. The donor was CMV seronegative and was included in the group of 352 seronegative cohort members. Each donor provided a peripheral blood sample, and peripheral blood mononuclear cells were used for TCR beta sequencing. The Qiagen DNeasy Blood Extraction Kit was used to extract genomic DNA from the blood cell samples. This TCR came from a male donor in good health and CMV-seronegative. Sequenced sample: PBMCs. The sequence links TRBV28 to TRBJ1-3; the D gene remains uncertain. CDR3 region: CASSLTVSGNTIYF. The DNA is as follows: TGTGCCAGCAGTTTAACAGTCTCTGGAAACACCATATATTTT. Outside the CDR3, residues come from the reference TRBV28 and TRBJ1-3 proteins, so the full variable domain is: DVKVTQSSRYLVKRTGEKVFLECVQDMDHENMFWYRQDPGLGLRLIYFSYDVKMKEKGDIPEGYSVSREKKERFSLILESASTNQTSMYLCASSLTVSGNTIYFGEGSWLTVV.